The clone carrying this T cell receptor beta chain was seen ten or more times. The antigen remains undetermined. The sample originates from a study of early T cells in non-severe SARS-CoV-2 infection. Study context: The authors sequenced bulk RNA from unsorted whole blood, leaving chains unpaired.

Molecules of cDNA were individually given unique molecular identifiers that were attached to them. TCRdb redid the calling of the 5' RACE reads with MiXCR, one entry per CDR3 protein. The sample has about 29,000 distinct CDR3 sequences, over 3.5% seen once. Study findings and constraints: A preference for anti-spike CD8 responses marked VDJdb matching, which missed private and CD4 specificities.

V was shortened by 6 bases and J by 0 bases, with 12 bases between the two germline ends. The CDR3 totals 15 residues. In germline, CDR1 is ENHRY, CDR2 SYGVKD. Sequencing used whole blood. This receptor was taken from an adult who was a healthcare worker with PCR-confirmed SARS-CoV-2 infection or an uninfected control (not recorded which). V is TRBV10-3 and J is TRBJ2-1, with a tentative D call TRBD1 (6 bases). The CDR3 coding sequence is TGTGCCATCAGCCAACAGGGAAGCTCCTACAATGAGCAGTTCTTC. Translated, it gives CAISQQGSSYNEQFF.